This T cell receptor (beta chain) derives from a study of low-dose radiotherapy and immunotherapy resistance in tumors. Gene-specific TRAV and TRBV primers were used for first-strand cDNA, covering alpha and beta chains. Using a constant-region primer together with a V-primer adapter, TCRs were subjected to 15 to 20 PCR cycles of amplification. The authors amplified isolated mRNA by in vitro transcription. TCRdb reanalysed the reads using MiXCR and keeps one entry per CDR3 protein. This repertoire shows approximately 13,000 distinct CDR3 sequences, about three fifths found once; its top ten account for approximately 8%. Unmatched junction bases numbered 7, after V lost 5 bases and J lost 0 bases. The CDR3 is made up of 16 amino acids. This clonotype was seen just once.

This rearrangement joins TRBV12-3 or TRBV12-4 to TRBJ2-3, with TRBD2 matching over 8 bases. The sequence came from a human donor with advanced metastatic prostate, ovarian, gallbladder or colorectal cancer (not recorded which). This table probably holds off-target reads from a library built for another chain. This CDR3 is CASSRGVAGSTDTQYF. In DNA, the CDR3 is TGTGCCAGCAGTCGGGGGGTAGCGGGGAGCACAGATACGCAGTATTTT.